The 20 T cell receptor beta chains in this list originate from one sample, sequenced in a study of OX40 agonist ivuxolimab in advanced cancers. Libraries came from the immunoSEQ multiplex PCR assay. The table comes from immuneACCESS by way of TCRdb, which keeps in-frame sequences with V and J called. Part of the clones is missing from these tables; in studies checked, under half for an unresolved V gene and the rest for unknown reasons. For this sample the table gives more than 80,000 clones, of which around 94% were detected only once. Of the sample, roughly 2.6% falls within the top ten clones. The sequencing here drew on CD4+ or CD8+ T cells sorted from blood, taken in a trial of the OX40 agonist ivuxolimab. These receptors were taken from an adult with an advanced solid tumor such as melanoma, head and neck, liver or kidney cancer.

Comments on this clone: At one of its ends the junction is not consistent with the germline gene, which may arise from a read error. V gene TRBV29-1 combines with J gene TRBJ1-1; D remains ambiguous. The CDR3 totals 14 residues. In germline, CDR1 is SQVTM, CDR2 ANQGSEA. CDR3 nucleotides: TGCAGCGTTAAAGAGGGTATTACCTGGACTGAAGCTTTCTTT. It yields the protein CSVKEGITWTEAFF.

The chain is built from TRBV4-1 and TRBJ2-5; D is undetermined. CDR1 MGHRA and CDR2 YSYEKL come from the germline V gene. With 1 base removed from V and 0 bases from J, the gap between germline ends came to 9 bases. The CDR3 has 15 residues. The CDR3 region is CASSQGESNQETQYF. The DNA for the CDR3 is TGCGCCAGCAGCCAAGGCGAGTCCAACCAAGAGACCCAGTACTTC.

The CDR3 DNA follows: TGTGCCAGCGCAAAAGGGTATGGCGAAAAACTGTTTTTT. It specifies CASAKGYGEKLFF. The V gene is TRBV6-1, the J gene TRBJ1-4, with unresolved D. V gave up 8 bases and J gave up 8 bases, with 15 bases separating them. From germline, CDR1 is MNHNS and CDR2 SASEGT. The CDR3 is 13 amino acids.

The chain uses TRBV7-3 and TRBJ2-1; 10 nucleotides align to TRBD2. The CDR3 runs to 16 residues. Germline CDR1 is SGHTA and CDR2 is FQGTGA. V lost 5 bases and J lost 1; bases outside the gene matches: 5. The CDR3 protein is CASSLGTSVSYNEQFF. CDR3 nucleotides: TGTGCCAGCAGCCTAGGGACTAGCGTTTCCTACAATGAGCAGTTCTTC.

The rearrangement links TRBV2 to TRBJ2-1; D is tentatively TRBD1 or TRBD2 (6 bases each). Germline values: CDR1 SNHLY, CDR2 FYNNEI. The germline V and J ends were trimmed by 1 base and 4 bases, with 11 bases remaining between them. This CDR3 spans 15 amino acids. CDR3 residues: CASSEEGGWYNEQFF. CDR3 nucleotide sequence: TGTGCCAGCAGTGAAGAGGGGGGCTGGTACAATGAGCAGTTCTTC.

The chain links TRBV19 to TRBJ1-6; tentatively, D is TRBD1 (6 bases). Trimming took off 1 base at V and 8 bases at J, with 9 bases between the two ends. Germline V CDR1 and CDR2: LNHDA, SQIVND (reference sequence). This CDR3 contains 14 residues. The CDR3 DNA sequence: TGTGCCAGTAGTATAGCCGGGGGCGATTCACCCCTCCACTTT. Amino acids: CASSIAGGDSPLHF.

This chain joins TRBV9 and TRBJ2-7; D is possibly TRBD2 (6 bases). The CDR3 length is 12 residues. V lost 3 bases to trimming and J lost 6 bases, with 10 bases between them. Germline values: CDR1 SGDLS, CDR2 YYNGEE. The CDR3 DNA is TGTGCCAGCAGCGGGCGGGGCGCCGAGCAGTACTTC. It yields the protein CASSGRGAEQYF.

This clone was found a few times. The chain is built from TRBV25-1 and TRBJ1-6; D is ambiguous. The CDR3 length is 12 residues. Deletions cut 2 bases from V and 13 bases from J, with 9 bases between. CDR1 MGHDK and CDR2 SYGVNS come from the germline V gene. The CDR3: CASSEGRAPLHF. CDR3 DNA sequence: TGTGCCAGCAGTGAAGGGCGGGCGCCCCTCCACTTT.

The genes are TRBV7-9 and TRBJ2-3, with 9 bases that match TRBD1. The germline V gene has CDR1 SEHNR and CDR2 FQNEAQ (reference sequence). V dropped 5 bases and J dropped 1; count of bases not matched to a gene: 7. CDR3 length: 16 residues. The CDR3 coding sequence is TGTGCCAGCAGCCCCAGGACAGGGGATGGCACAGATACGCAGTATTTT. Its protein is CASSPRTGDGTDTQYF.

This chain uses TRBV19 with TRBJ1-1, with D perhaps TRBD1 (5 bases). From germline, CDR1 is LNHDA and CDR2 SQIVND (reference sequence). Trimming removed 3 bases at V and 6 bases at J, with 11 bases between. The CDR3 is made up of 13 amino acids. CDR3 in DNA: TGTGCCAGTAGTATTATTCCGGGGGCTGAAGCTTTCTTT. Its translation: CASSIIPGAEAFF.

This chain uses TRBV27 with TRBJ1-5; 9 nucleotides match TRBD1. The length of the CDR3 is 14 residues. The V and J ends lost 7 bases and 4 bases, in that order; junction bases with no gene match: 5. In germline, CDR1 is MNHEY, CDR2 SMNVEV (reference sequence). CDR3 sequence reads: CASKGQGSNQPQHF. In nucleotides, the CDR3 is TGTGCCAGCAAGGGACAGGGTTCTAATCAGCCCCAGCATTTT.

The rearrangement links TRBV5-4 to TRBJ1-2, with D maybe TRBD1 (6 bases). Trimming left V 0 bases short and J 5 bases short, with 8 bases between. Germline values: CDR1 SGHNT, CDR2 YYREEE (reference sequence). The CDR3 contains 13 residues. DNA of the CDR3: TGTGCCAGCAGCTTGGAGGGGGGTTATGGCTACACCTTC. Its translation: CASSLEGGYGYTF. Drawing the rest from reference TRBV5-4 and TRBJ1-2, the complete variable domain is ETGVTQSPTHLIKTRGQQVTLRCSSQSGHNTVSWYQQALGQGPQFIFQYYREEENGRGNFPPRFSGLQFPNYSSELNVNALELDDSALYLCASSLEGGYGYTFGSGTRLTVV.

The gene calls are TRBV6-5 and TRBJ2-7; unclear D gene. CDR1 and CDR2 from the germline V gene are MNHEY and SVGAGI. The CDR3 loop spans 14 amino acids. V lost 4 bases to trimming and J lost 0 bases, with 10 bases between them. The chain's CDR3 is CASSLERSSYEQYF. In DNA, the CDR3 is TGTGCCAGCAGTTTGGAGAGGAGCTCCTACGAGCAGTACTTC.

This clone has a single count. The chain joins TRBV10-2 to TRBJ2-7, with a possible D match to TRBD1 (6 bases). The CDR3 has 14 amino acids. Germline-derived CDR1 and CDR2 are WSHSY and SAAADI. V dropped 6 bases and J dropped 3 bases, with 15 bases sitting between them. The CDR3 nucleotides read TGCGCCAGCAGGGGGGTGACAGGTGTCTACGAGCAGTACTTC. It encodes CASRGVTGVYEQYF.

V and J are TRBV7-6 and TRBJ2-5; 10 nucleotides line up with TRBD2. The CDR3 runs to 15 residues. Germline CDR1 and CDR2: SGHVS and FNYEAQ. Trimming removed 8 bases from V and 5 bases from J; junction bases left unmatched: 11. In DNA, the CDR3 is TGTGCCAGCGGAATAAAGCGGGAGGGCCCGGAGACCCAGTACTTC. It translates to CASGIKREGPETQYF.

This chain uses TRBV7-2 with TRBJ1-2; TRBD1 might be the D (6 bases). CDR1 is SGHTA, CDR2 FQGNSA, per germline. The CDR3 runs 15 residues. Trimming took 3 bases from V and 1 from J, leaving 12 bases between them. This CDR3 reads CASSLDRQYNYGYTF. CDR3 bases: TGTGCCAGCAGCTTGGACAGACAATATAACTATGGCTACACCTTC.

The CDR3 DNA follows: TGTGCCAGCAGCGTAGAGGGACAGGCAGGAGATACGCAGTATTTT. Its protein is CASSVEGQAGDTQYF. The chain is built from TRBV9 and TRBJ2-3; 8 nucleotides line up with TRBD1. The germline gives CDR1 SGDLS, CDR2 YYNGEE. The length of the CDR3 is 15 residues. Trimming took 0 bases from V and 5 from J; bases not matched to a gene: 5.

DNA for the CDR3: TGTGCCAGTAGTATAGGGCAGGGGGCAGACCAGCCCCAGCATTTT. This codes for CASSIGQGADQPQHF. This chain connects TRBV19 to TRBJ1-5; 8 positions match TRBD1. CDR3 size: 15 residues. Germline lookup yields CDR1 LNHDA and CDR2 SQIVND (reference sequence). V lost 1 base and J lost 7; bases outside the gene matches: 6.

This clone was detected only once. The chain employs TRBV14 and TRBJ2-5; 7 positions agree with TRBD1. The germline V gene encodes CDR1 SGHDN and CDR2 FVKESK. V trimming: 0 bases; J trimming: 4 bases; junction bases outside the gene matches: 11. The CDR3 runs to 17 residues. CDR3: CASSQDPDRAVSETQYF. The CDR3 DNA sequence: TGTGCCAGCAGCCAAGATCCCGACAGGGCGGTTTCAGAGACCCAGTACTTC.

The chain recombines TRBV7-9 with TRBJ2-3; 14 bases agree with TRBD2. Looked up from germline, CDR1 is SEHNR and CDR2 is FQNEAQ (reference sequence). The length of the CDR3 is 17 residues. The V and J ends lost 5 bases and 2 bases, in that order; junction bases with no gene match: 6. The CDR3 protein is CASSPPTSGRDTDTQYF. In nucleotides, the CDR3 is TGTGCCAGCAGCCCTCCGACTAGCGGGAGGGACACAGATACGCAGTATTTT.